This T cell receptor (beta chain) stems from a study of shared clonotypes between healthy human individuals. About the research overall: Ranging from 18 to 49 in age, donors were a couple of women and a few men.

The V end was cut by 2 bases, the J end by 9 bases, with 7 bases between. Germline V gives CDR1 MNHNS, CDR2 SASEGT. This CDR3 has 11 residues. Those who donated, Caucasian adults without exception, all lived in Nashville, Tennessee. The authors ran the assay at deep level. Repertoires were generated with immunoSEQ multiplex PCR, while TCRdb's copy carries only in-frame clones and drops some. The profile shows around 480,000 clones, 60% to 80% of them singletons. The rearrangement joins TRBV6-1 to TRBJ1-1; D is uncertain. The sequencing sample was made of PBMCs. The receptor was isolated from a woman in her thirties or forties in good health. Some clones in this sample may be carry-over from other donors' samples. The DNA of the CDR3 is TGTGCCAGCAGTGAATCGCGTCAAGCTTTCTTT. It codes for CASSESRQAFF.